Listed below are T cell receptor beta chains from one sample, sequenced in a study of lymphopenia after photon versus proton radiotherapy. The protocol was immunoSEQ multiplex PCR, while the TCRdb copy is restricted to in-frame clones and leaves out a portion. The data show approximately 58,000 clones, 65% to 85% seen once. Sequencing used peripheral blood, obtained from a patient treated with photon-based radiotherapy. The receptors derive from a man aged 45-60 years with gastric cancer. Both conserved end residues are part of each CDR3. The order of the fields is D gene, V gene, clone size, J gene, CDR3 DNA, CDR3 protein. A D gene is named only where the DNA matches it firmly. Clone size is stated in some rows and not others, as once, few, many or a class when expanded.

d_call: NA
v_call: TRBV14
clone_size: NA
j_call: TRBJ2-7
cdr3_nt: TGTGCCAGCAGCCAAGTAACCCTCTACGAGCAGTACTTC
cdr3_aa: CASSQVTLYEQYF

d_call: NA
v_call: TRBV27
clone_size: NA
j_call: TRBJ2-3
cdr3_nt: TGTGCCAGCAGTTTACGGACAGCCGCAGATACGCAGTATTTT
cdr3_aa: CASSLRTAADTQYF

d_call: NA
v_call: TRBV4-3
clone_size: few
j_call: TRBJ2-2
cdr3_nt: TGCGCCAGCAGCCCAATGACCGGCCTCCTGAACACCGGGGAGCTGTTTTTT
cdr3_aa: CASSPMTGLLNTGELFF

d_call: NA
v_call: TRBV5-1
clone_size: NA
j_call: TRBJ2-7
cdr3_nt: TGCGCCAGCAGCCCCCCATACAGGGCGTACGAGCAGTACTTC
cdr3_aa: CASSPPYRAYEQYF

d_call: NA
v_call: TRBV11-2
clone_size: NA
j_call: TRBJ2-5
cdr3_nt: TGTGCCAGCAGCTTAGTTACAGAGACCCAGTACTTC
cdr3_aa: CASSLVTETQYF

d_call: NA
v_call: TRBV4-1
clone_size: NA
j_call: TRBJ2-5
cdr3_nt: TGCGCCAGCAGGGGACTTGCCGCAGAGACCCAGTACTTC
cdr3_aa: CASRGLAAETQYF

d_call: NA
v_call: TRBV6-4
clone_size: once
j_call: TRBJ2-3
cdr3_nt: TGTGCCAGCAGATCCCAGGGGGGTGGAAGCACAGATACGCAGTATTTT
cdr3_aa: CASRSQGGGSTDTQYF

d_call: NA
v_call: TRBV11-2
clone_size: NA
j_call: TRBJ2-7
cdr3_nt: TGTGCCAGCAGCTTAGCGCCGTCCATCGTCTACGAGCAGTACTTC
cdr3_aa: CASSLAPSIVYEQYF

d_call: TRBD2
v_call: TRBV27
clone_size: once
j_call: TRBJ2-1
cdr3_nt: TGTGCCAGCAGTCCTGACACCCGTGGGGCGGGAGGGATTGAGCAGTTCTTC
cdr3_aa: CASSPDTRGAGGIEQFF

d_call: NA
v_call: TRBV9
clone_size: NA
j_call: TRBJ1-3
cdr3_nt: TGTGCCAGCAGCGCGGGGGGGACGGCTGGAAACACCATATATTTT
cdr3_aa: CASSAGGTAGNTIYF

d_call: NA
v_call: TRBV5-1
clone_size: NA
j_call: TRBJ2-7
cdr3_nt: TGCGCCAGCAGCAGGGGCAGGGTCGGTCCCGGGTACGAGCAGTACTTC
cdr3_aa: CASSRGRVGPGYEQYF

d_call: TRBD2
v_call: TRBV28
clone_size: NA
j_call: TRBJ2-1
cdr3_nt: TGTGCCAGCAGTTTATTTTGGGGGGGGACTAGCGGGACGAATGAGCAGTTCTTC
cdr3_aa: CASSLFWGGTSGTNEQFF

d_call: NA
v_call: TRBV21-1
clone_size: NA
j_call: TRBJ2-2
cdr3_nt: TGTGCCAGCAGCAAAAGCAGGGCAGGGGAGAACACCGGGGAGCTGTTTTTT
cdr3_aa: CASSKSRAGENTGELFF

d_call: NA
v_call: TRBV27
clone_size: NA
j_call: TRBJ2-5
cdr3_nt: TGTGCCAGCAGTTTACTGGCGAGCGGAGAGACCCAGTACTTC
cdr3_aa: CASSLLASGETQYF

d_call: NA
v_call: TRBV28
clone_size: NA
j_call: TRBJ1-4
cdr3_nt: TGTGCCAGCCTCAAGGCAGGGCGGGGTAATGAAAAACTGTTTTTT
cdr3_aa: CASLKAGRGNEKLFF

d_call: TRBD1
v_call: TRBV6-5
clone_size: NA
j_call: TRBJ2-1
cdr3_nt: TGTGCCAGCAGTTCCACCGGGACAGGGGTCTACAATGAGCAGTTCTTC
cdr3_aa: CASSSTGTGVYNEQFF

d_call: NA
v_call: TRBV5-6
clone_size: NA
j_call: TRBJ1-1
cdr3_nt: TGTGCCAGCAGCTTGGCTAGAACATTCAACACTGAAGCTTTCTTT
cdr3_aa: CASSLARTFNTEAFF

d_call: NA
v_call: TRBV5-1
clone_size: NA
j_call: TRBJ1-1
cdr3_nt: TGCGCCAGCAGCTTGGTGGTCAGGGAGAACACTGAAGCTTTCTTT
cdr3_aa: CASSLVVRENTEAFF

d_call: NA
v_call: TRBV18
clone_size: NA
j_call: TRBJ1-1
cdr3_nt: TGTGCCAGCTCAGCCGGTCAGAACACTGAAGCTTTCTTT
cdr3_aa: CASSAGQNTEAFF

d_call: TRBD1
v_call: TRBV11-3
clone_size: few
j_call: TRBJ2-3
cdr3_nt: TGTGCCAGCAGCTCCCCCACGGACAGGGGGCGTCCAGATACGCAGTATTTT
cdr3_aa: CASSSPTDRGRPDTQYF

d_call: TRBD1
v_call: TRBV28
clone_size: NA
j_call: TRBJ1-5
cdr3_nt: TGTGCCAGCAGGGCAGGGGGGCTGGTCTATAGCAATCAGCCCCAGCATTTT
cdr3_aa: CASRAGGLVYSNQPQHF

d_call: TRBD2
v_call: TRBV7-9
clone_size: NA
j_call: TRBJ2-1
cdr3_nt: TGTGCCAGCAGCTTGGGGACTAGCGGGAGATACAATGAGCAGTTCTTC
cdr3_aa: CASSLGTSGRYNEQFF

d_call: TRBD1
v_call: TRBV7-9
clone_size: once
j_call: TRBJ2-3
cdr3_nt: TGTGCCAGCAGCTTAGGGGCTACAGGGGCGAGGACAGATACGCAGTATTTT
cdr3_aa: CASSLGATGARTDTQYF

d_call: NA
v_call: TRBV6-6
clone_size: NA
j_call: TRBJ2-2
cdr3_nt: TGTGCCAGCAGTTACCACGCCAAGGAGGGCGGGGAGCTGTTTTTT
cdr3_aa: CASSYHAKEGGELFF

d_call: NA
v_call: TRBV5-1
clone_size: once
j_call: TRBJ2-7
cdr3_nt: TGCGCCAGCAGCTTGTCTCCCGGGACATCCTCCTACGAGCAGTACTTC
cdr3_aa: CASSLSPGTSSYEQYF

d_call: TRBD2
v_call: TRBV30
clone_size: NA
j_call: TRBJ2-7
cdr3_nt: TGTGCCTGGAGAAGGGAGGGAAGAGGCGAGCAGTACTTC
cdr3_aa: CAWRREGRGEQYF

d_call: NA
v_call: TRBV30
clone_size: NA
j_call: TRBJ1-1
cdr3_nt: TGTGCCTGGGTATTCAGAGGGGGATTGAACACTGAAGCTTTCTTT
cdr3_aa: CAWVFRGGLNTEAFF

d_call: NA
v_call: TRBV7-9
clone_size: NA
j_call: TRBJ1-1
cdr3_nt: TGTGCCAGCAGCTCCACGGGGGGGAACACTGAAGCTTTCTTT
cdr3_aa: CASSSTGGNTEAFF

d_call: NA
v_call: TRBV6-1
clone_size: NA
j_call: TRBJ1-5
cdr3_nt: TGTGCCAGCAGTGAAATCTGGTTTAGCAATCAGCCCCAGCATTTT
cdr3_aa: CASSEIWFSNQPQHF

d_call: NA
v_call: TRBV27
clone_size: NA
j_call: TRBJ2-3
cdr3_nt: TGTGCCAGCAGTTTGTTCACAGATGCAGATACGCAGTATTTT
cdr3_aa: CASSLFTDADTQYF

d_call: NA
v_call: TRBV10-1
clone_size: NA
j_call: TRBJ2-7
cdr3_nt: TGCGCCAGCAGTGGAGCCTACGAGCAGTACTTC
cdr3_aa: CASSGAYEQYF

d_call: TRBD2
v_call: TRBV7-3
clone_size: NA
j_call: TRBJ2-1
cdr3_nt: TGTGCCAGCGGCCTAGCGGGAGGGTATGAGCAGTTCTTC
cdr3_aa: CASGLAGGYEQFF